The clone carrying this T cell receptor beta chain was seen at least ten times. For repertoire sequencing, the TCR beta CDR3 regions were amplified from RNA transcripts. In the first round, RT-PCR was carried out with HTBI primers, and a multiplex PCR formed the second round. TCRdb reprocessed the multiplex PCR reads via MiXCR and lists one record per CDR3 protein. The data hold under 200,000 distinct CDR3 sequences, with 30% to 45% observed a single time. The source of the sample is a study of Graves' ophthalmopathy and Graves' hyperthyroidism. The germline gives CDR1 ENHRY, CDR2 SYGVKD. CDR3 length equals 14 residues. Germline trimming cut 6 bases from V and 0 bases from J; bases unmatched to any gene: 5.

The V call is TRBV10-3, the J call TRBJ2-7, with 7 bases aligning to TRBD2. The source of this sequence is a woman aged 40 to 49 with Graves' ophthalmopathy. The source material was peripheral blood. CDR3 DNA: TGTGCCATCAGGAACCCGGGAGGCTCCTACGAGCAGTACTTC. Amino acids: CAIRNPGGSYEQYF.